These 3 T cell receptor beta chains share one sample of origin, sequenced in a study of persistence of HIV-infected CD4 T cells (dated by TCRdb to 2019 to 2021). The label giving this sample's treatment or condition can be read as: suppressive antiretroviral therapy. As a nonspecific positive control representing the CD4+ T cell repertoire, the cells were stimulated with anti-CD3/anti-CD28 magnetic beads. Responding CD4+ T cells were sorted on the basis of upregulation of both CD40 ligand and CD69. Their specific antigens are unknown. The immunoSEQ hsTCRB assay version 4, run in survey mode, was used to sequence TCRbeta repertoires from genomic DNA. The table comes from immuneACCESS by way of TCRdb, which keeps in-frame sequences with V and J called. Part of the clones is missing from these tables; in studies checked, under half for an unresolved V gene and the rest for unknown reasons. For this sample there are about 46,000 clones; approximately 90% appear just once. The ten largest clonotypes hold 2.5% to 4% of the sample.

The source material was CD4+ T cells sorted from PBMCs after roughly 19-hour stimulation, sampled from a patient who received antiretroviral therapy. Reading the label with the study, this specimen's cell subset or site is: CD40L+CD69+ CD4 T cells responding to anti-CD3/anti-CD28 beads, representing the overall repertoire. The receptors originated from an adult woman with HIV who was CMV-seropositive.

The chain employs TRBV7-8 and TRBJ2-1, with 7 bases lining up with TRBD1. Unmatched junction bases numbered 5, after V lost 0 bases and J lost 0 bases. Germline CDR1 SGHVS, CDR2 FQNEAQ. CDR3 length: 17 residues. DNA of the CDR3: TGTGCCAGCAGCTTAGCTACAGGGGCTTACTCCTACAATGAGCAGTTCTTC. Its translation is CASSLATGAYSYNEQFF.

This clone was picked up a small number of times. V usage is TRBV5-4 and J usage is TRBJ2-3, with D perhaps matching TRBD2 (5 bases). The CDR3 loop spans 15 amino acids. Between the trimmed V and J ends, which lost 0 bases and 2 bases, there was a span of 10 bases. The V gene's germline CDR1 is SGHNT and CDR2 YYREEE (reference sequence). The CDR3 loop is CASSLGERITDTQYF. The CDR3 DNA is TGTGCCAGCAGCTTGGGGGAGCGGATCACAGATACGCAGTATTTT.

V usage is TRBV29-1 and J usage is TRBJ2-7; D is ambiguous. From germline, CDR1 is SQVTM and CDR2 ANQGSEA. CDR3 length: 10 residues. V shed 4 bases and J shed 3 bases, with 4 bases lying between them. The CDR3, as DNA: TGCAGCGTTGCAGACTACGAGCAGTACTTC. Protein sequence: CSVADYEQYF.